This T cell receptor (beta chain) derives from a study of PD-L1 blockade in urothelial cancer. Study-level information: Male sex and bladder-origin urothelial cancer characterized about 90% of the roughly 29 patients. T cells were recovered from blood samples at a median of around 140,000.

The time point denotes: pretreatment peripheral blood. As regards this clone: Its antigen remains unidentified.

Here immunoSEQ multiplex PCR was the method, and the copy in TCRdb shows in-frame clones only, minus some. The data show around 130,000 clones, roughly 80% seen once. The CDR3 length is 16 residues. General observations from the study: Tumor-linked clones in blood grew more by 3 weeks in durable-benefit patients.

This TCR was recovered from a man between 45 and 60 years old with urothelial cancer. V usage is TRBV21-1 and J usage is TRBJ2-7; the D segment call TRBD2 is taken from the table without a DNA check. TRBV21-1 represents a pseudogene. The sequencing used PBMCs, collected around atezolizumab (anti-PD-L1) treatment. The CDR3 loop is CASSPINGLVSHEQYF. CDR3 sequence (DNA): TGTGCCAGCAGCCCTATTAACGGACTAGTTTCCCACGAGCAGTACTTC.